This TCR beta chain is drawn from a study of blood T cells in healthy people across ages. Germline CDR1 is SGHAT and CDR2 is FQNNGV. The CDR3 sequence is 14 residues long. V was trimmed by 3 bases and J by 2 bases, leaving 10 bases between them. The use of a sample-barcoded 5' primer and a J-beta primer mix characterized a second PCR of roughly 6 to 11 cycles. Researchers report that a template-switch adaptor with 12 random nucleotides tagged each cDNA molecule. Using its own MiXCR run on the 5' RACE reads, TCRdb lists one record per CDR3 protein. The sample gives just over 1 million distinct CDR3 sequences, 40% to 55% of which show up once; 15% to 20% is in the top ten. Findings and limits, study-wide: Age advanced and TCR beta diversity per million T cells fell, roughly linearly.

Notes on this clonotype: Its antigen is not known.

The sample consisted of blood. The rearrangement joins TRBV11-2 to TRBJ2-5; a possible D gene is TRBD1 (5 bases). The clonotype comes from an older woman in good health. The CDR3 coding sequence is TGTGCCAGCAGCTTCAGCAGGGTTCAAGAGACCCAGTACTTC. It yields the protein CASSFSRVQETQYF.